The present entry profiles one T cell receptor (beta chain) with its context. Its target is not known. V lost 3 bases and J lost 4; bases outside the gene matches: 1. Germline assignment: CDR1 KGHSH and CDR2 LQKENI. The CDR3 totals 14 residues. This entry belongs to a study of shared clonotypes between healthy human individuals. Researchers partitioned CD4+ cells into CD45RA+ naive and CD45RA-negative memory subsets. Study results and limitations: Non-shared clonotypes had lower generation probabilities than clonotypes shared by all four sorted-subset donors.

Method: immunoSEQ multiplex PCR; TCRdb's copy keeps in-frame clones and lacks some. The top ten hold about 0.39% of the sample, which has 2 million to 3 million clones, roughly 93% seen once. This chain connects TRBV18 to TRBJ2-3; 10 bases line up with TRBD1. The sample taken for sequencing was naive CD4+ T cells from PBMCs. Subset of the sample: CD45RA+ positively selected. The clonotype comes from a man aged 18 to 35 in good health. Some clones in this sample may be carry-over from other donors' samples. The CDR3 spells CASSPGTGADTQYF. The CDR3 nucleotides are TGTGCCAGCTCACCTGGGACAGGGGCAGATACGCAGTATTTT.